A single sample gave rise to the 18 T cell receptor beta chains below, sequenced in a study of T cells in Graves' hyperthyroidism and ophthalmopathy (dated by TCRdb to the late 2010s). The library was obtained by multiplex PCR. The sample was run on an Illumina HiSeq 2000. The TCR beta CDR3 regions were amplified from RNA transcripts. A first-round RT-PCR of the TCR CDR3 used the HTBI primer set with the Qiagen OneStep RT-PCR kit. In-frame beta chains were kept once TCRdb had trimmed the public reads at Q25 with fastp and called clones with MiXCR. Rows merge per CDR3 protein into single entries with the most common DNA and genes. The sample contains 500,000 or so distinct CDR3 sequences, 15% to 20% of them found a single time. Approximately 18% of the sample belongs to the ten largest clones. Sequenced sample: blood. The origin of the receptors is a woman aged 18-30 years with Graves' ophthalmopathy.

This sequence joins TRBV19 and TRBJ1-4; tentatively, D is TRBD1 (5 bases). From germline, CDR1 is LNHDA and CDR2 SQIVND (reference sequence). This CDR3 is 13 amino acids long. V dropped 3 bases and J dropped 5 bases, with 7 bases sitting between them. CDR3 DNA sequence: TGTGCCAGTAGTATGGGGGAGAATGAAAAACTGTTTTTT. Protein product: CASSMGENEKLFF.

CDR3 loop: CASSLRPIINEQFF. The CDR3 nucleotides are TGTGCCAGCAGTTTAAGGCCTATAATAAATGAGCAGTTCTTC. The genes are TRBV28 and TRBJ2-1; no clear D gene. Germline V lookup: CDR1 MDHEN, CDR2 SYDVKM. V lost 2 bases and J 7 bases, leaving 12 bases between the germline ends. The CDR3 has 14 residues.

In its sample, this clonotype was seen a few times. The rearrangement uses TRBV9 and TRBJ2-3, with 10 bases that match TRBD2. V was clipped by 0 bases and J by 4 bases; unmatched bases: 5. The CDR3 has 16 residues. CDR1 and CDR2 (germline): SGDLS, YYNGEE. The DNA of the CDR3 is TGTGCCAGCAGCGTAGCGGTAGCGGGAGGCCCAGATACGCAGTATTTT. Protein sequence: CASSVAVAGGPDTQYF.

This clonotype was counted many times. This chain uses TRBV12-3 or TRBV12-4 with TRBJ1-2; D is unclear. The CDR3 totals 14 residues. V lost 0 bases, J lost 1 base, and 6 bases lay in between. The CDR3 spells CASSLADSNYGYTF. The DNA for the CDR3 is TGTGCCAGCAGTTTAGCGGATAGTAACTATGGCTACACCTTC.

This clonotype was counted ten times or more. The chain couples TRBV28 to TRBJ1-1; D is uncertain. From germline, CDR1 is MDHEN and CDR2 SYDVKM. The CDR3 covers 13 residues. Trimming removed 6 bases at V and 5 bases at J, with 13 bases between. For the CDR3, the DNA is TGTGCCAGCAGCCGGCGGCGGAGAACTGAAGCTTTCTTT. This codes for CASSRRRRTEAFF.

Ten or more counts support this clonotype. The rearrangement uses TRBV7-8 and TRBJ2-3; no firm D call. With 6 bases removed from V and 2 bases from J, the gap between germline ends came to 18 bases. Germline assignment: CDR1 SGHVS and CDR2 FQNEAQ. There are 16 residues in the CDR3. CDR3 in amino acids: CASRLHLVPLTDTQYF. The DNA of the CDR3 is TGTGCCAGCAGGCTACATTTAGTCCCCCTCACAGATACGCAGTATTTT.

This clonotype was observed a few times. V is TRBV12-3 or TRBV12-4 and J is TRBJ1-4, with D unclear. There are 13 residues in the CDR3. The V gene lost 5 bases and the J gene lost 6 bases, with 10 bases spanning the gap. The CDR3 DNA reads as TGTGCCAGCAGTATAAGATTTTATGAAAAACTGTTTTTT. Translation gives CASSIRFYEKLFF.

In this sample, this clonotype turned up many times. This sequence joins TRBV6-5 and TRBJ2-3; no clear D gene. CDR1 MNHEY and CDR2 SVGAGI come from the germline V gene. The V gene lost 2 bases and the J gene lost 4 bases, with 13 bases spanning the gap. CDR3 size: 15 residues. CDR3 nucleotide sequence: TGTGCCAGCAGTTACGCCCCCGTGTCGCCAGATACGCAGTATTTT. Translation: CASSYAPVSPDTQYF.

The table lists this clonotype with many counts. The chain is built from TRBV2 and TRBJ2-1, with D hard to call. The CDR3 runs 16 residues. Deletions cut 3 bases from V and 0 bases from J, with 12 bases between. Germline loops: CDR1 SNHLY, CDR2 FYNNEI. The CDR3 loop reads CASSEWTLSSYNEQFF. As DNA, the CDR3 is TGTGCCAGCAGTGAGTGGACGTTGAGCTCCTACAATGAGCAGTTCTTC. Together with reference TRBV2 and TRBJ2-1, the CDR3 gives the full variable domain: EPEVTQTPSHQVTQMGQEVILRCVPISNHLYFYWYRQILGQKVEFLVSFYNNEISEKSEIFDDQFSVERPDGSNFTLKIRSTKLEDSAMYFCASSEWTLSSYNEQFFGPGTRLTVL.

A remark on this clonotype: This sequence may be a read error, since a much larger clone differs from it by one base. V gene TRBV6-4 combines with J gene TRBJ2-5; the match to TRBD1 covers 7 bases. CDR1 MRHNA and CDR2 SNTAGT come from the germline V gene. This CDR3 contains 15 residues. CDR3 nucleotide sequence: TGTGCCAGCAGTAAACAGGGGAAGGTCAAAGAGAGCCAGTACTTC. This translates into CASSKQGKVKESQYF.

The gene calls are TRBV4-1 and TRBJ1-1, with a possible D match to TRBD1 (5 bases). Germline V gene sequence: CDR1 MGHRA, CDR2 YSYEKL. This CDR3 is 16 amino acids long. The V end lost 0 bases, the J end lost 0 bases, and 11 bases lay between the germline ends. CDR3 nucleotides: TGCGCCAGCAGCCAAGATCTTCTGGGGGTGAACACTGAAGCTTTCTTT. This codes for CASSQDLLGVNTEAFF.

This clonotype was detected many times. The chain recombines TRBV7-2 with TRBJ2-1; no definite D call. Germline V gene sequence: CDR1 SGHTA, CDR2 FQGNSA. This CDR3 region has 13 residues. The V end was cut by 3 bases, the J end by 3 bases, with 6 bases between. CDR3 in DNA: TGTGCCAGCAGCTTGGAACTCTACAATGAGCAGTTCTTC. This gives the protein CASSLELYNEQFF. The complete variable domain, with remaining parts taken from reference TRBV7-2 and TRBJ2-1, reads GAGVSQSPSNKVTEKGKDVELRCDPISGHTALYWYRQSLGQGLEFLIYFQGNSAPDKSGLPSDRFSAERTGGSVSTLTIQRTQQEDSAVYLCASSLELYNEQFFGPGTRLTVL.

This clonotype was observed many times. V is TRBV2 and J is TRBJ2-7; 9 bases map to TRBD1. V dropped 4 bases and J dropped 3; count of bases not matched to a gene: 4. CDR1 is SNHLY and CDR2 is FYNNEI in the germline V gene. There are 14 residues in the CDR3. Here the CDR3 DNA reads TGTGCCAGCAGTGTCGGGACAGGGTTCTACGAGCAGTACTTC. This gives the protein CASSVGTGFYEQYF.

This clonotype was detected ten times or more. The rearrangement joins TRBV7-6 to TRBJ2-7; D unresolved. Trimming cost V 1 base and J 2 bases, with 15 bases left between them. Germline CDR1 SGHVS, CDR2 FNYEAQ. The CDR3 is made up of 16 amino acids. DNA for the CDR3: TGTGCCAGCAGCTTAGGGACGGGCTTCAACACCTACGAGCAGTACTTC. It specifies CASSLGTGFNTYEQYF.

This clonotype was seen repeatedly, ten times or more. J is TRBJ1-1 and V is TRBV6-1; D ambiguous. The CDR3 spans 13 residues. Trimming shortened V by 10 bases and J by 0 bases, and 12 bases separated the two germline ends. Germline V lookup: CDR1 MNHNS, CDR2 SASEGT. CDR3 loop: CATTGYMNTEAFF. CDR3 coding DNA: TGTGCCACCACCGGGTACATGAACACTGAAGCTTTCTTT.

The table lists this clonotype with a few counts. Just one base apart from a much larger clone, this may be a read error. CDR3 amino acids: CASSQDWGQSDTQYF. CDR3 sequence (DNA): TGTGCCAGCAGCCAAGATTGGGGACAGAGTGATACGCAGTATTTT. This chain links TRBV3-1 with TRBJ2-3; 7 nucleotides line up with TRBD1. The CDR3 spans 15 residues. Trimming took 0 bases from V and 6 from J; bases not matched to a gene: 6. CDR1 and CDR2 (germline): LGHDT, YNNKEL (reference sequence).

V gene TRBV3-1 combines with J gene TRBJ2-7, with TRBD2 matching 11 bases. V lost 4 bases to trimming and J lost 6 bases; unmatched junction nucleotides: 5. Germline V gene data show CDR1 as LGHDT and CDR2 as YNNKEL (reference sequence). This CDR3 region has 14 residues. The CDR3 region is CASSRSGRASEQYF. In nucleotides, the CDR3 is TGTGCCAGCAGCCGTAGCGGGAGGGCCAGCGAGCAGTACTTC.

This clonotype occurred many times. CDR3 amino acids: CASSKTLWGQGAEAFF. The CDR3 DNA reads TGTGCCAGCTCGAAAACGCTCTGGGGACAGGGCGCTGAAGCTTTCTTT. The rearrangement joins TRBV10-3 to TRBJ1-1, with TRBD1 matching over 9 bases. In germline, CDR1 is ENHRY, CDR2 SYGVKD. The CDR3 consists of 16 residues. The V and J ends lost 10 bases and 6 bases, in that order; junction bases with no gene match: 18.